These T cell receptor beta chains were read from a single sample in a study of cytomegalovirus exposure and HLA in healthy donors. Here immunoSEQ multiplex PCR was the method, and the copy in TCRdb shows in-frame clones only, minus some. The sample yields approximately 130,000 clones, 80% to 85% seen once. Material: PBMCs. These receptor sequences come from a boy younger than 18 in good health and CMV-seronegative. The CDR3 runs from the conserved cysteine through the conserved F or W. D genes are given only for firm matches. Clone size is given for some rows only: seen once, a few or many times, or a class if the clone is expanded.

>.|TRBJ2-5|.|TRBV18
TGTGCCAGCTCACGGTGGACAGAGCAAGAGACCCAGTACTTC
CASSRWTEQETQYF
>.|TRBJ2-5|.|TRBV7-8
TGTGCCAGCACCCGCACATTGTACCAAGAGACCCAGTACTTC
CASTRTLYQETQYF
>.|TRBJ2-1|once|TRBV5-4
TGTGCCAGCAGCCCCGGGGGGCCTAGCTCCTACAATGAGCAGTTCTTC
CASSPGGPSSYNEQFF
>TRBD2|TRBJ2-7|few|TRBV6-6
TGTGCCAGCAGTTCCACTAGCGGGAGGGTCGGGGAGCAGTACTTC
CASSSTSGRVGEQYF
>TRBD1|TRBJ1-5|.|TRBV19
TGTGCCAGTAGTATACCGACAGGGGCTTCGAGAAGCAATCAGCCCCAGCATTTT
CASSIPTGASRSNQPQHF
>.|TRBJ2-7|.|TRBV27
TGTGCCAGCAGTCTAATGATCTCCTACGAGCAGTACTTC
CASSLMISYEQYF
>.|TRBJ2-3|.|TRBV4-1
TGCGCCAGCAGCCAAGAGCAGAACACAGATACGCAGTATTTT
CASSQEQNTDTQYF
>.|TRBJ2-6|few|TRBV18
TGTGCCAGCTCACCCTATAAGTTGGGAGGAGGGGCCAACGTCCTGACTTTC
CASSPYKLGGGANVLTF
>TRBD2|TRBJ2-1|.|TRBV7-3
TGTGCCAGCAGCTCCCAGGCGGGAGGGCCTTATGAGCAGTTCTTC
CASSSQAGGPYEQFF
>.|TRBJ1-2|once|TRBV7-9
TGTGCCAGCAGGGCCGGGACACCTAGAGGGAATGGCTACACCTTC
CASRAGTPRGNGYTF
>TRBD1|TRBJ1-5|once|TRBV19
TGTGCCAGTAGTATCGGACAGGGGGTCTATCAGCCCCAGCATTTT
CASSIGQGVYQPQHF
>TRBD2|TRBJ2-7|.|TRBV10-3
TGTGCGTCGACAGGAGCGAGACCCGGGACTAGCGGATACGAGCAGTACTTC
CASTGARPGTSGYEQYF
>TRBD2|TRBJ2-7|once|TRBV7-6
TGTGCCAGCAGCTTAGAGACTAGCGCCTCCTACGAGCAGTACTTC
CASSLETSASYEQYF
>.|TRBJ1-2|.|TRBV9
TGTGCCAGCAGTGCCCATCCGGGACAAGAGTATGGCTACACCTTC
CASSAHPGQEYGYTF
>.|TRBJ1-5|once|TRBV6-5
TGTGCCAGCAGTTACGGGGGCGGTAATCAGCCCCAGCATTTT
CASSYGGGNQPQHF
>TRBD1|TRBJ2-7|.|TRBV5-1
TGCGCCAGCAGCTGGGACGGGACAGACGGAGGAAAGTACTTC
CASSWDGTDGGKYF
>.|TRBJ1-2|.|TRBV5-1
TGCGCCAGCAGCCCCCTGTCCGGGGACTATGGCTACACCTTC
CASSPLSGDYGYTF
>TRBD1|TRBJ1-1|.|TRBV2
TGTGCCAGCAGCGCGATGGGGACAGGGAACACTGAAGCTTTCTTT
CASSAMGTGNTEAFF
>.|TRBJ2-5|.|TRBV13
TGTGCCAGCAGCTTAAGACAGACCGAAGAGACCCAGTACTTC
CASSLRQTEETQYF
>.|TRBJ1-1|.|TRBV9
TGTGCCAGCAGCGTAGATCCAGGGGAAACCGTGAACACTGAAGCTTTCTTT
CASSVDPGETVNTEAFF
>.|TRBJ2-7|.|TRBV29-1
TGCAGCGTACAGATCGACATCCCCTACGAGCAGTACTTC
CSVQIDIPYEQYF
>TRBD2|TRBJ2-7|.|TRBV30
TGTGCCTGGAGTGGGACTAGTATGAGGAAGCAGTACTTC
CAWSGTSMRKQYF
>.|TRBJ1-4|.|TRBV2
TGTGCCAGCAGCTACAGGGCTGATGAAAAACTGTTTTTT
CASSYRADEKLFF
>.|TRBJ2-7|once|TRBV27
TGTGCCAGCAGTTCGACAGGAACCTCCTACGAGCAGTACTTC
CASSSTGTSYEQYF
>.|TRBJ1-5|.|TRBV6-5
TGTGCCAGCAAACCAGGGTTCAATCAGCCCCAGCATTTT
CASKPGFNQPQHF
>TRBD1|TRBJ2-7|once|TRBV2
TGTGCCAGCAGTGCGGACAGGGGGTCCTACGAGCAGTACTTC
CASSADRGSYEQYF
>.|TRBJ2-7|.|TRBV15
TGTGCCACCAGGGCCGACAGGAGCTCCTACGAGCAGTACTTC
CATRADRSSYEQYF